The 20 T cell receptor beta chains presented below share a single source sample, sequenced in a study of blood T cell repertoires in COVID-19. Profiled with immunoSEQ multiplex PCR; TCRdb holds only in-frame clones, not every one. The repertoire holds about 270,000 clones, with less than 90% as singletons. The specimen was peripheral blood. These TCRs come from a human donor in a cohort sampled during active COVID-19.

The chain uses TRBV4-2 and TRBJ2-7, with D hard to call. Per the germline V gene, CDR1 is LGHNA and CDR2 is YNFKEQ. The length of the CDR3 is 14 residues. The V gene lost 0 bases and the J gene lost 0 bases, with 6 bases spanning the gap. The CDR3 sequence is CASSQEAFSYEQYF. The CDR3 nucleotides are TGTGCCAGCAGCCAAGAGGCCTTCTCCTACGAGCAGTACTTC.

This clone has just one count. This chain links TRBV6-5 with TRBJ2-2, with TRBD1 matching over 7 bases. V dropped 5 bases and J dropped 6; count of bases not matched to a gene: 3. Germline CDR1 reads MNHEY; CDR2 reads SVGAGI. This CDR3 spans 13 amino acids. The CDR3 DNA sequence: TGTGCCAGCAGTAGACAGGGTGCCGGGGAGCTGTTTTTT. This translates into CASSRQGAGELFF.

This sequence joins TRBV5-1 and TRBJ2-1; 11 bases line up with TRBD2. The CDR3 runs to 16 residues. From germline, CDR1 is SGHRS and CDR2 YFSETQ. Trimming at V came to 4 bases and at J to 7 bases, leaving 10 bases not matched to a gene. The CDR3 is CASSGSSGRVYNEQFF. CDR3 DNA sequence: TGCGCCAGCAGCGGAAGTAGCGGGAGGGTTTATAATGAGCAGTTCTTC.

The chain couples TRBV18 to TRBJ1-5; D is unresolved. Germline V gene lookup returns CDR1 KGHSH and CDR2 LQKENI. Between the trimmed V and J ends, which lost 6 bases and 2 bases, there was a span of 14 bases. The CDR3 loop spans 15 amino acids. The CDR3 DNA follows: TGTGCCAGCTCTCTGTACGACGGGGGCAATCAGCCCCAGCATTTT. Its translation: CASSLYDGGNQPQHF.

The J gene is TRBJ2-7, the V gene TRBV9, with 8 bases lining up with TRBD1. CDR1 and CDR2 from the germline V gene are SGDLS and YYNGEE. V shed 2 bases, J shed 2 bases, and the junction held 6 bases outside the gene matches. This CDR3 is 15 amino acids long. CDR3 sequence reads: CASSVGQGEAYEQYF. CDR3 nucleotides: TGTGCCAGCAGCGTTGGACAGGGAGAAGCCTACGAGCAGTACTTC.

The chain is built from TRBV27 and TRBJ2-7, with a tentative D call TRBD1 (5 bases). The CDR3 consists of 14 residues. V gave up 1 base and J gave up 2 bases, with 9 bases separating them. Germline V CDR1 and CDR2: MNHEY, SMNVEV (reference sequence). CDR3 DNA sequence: TGTGCCAGCAGTTTATGGGGCGTCACCTACGAGCAGTACTTC. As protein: CASSLWGVTYEQYF.

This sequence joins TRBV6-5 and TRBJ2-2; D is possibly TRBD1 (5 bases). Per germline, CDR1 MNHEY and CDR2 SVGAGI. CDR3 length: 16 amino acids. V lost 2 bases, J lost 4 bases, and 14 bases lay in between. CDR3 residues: CASSYLSGMGTGELFF. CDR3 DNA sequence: TGTGCCAGCAGTTACCTTTCAGGGATGGGCACCGGGGAGCTGTTTTTT.

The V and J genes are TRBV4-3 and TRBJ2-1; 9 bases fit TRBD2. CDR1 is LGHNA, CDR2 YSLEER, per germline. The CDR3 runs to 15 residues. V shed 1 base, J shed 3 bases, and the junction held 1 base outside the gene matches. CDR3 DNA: TGCGCCAGCAGCCAAGGAGCGGGAGGCTACAATGAGCAGTTCTTC. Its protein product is CASSQGAGGYNEQFF.

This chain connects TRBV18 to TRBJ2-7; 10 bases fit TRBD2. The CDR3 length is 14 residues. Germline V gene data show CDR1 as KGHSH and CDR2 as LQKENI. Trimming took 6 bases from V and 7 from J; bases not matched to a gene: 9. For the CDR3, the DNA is TGTGCCAGCTCTCCCGGACTAGCGGAGGGGGAGCAGTACTTC. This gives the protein CASSPGLAEGEQYF.

CDR3 DNA sequence: TGTGCCAGCAGCTCCAGGGGGGTGAACACCGGGGAGCTGTTTTTT. This encodes CASSSRGVNTGELFF. This chain links TRBV5-8 with TRBJ2-2; a possible D gene is TRBD1 (7 bases). Trimming took 3 bases from V and 1 from J, leaving 10 bases between them. This CDR3 has 15 amino acids. Germline CDR1 and CDR2: SGHTS and YDEGEE. The complete variable domain, with remaining parts taken from reference TRBV5-8 and TRBJ2-2, reads EAGVTQSPTHLIKTRGQQATLRCSPISGHTSVYWYQQALGLGLQFLLWYDEGEERNRGNFPPRFSGRQFPNYSSELNVNALELEDSALYLCASSSRGVNTGELFFGEGSRLTVL.

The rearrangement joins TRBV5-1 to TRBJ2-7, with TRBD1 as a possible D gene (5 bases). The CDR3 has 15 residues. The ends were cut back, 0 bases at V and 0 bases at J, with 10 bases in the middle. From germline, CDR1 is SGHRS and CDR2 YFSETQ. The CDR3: CASSLEGNPSYEQYF. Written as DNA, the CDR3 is TGCGCCAGCAGCTTGGAGGGGAACCCCTCCTACGAGCAGTACTTC. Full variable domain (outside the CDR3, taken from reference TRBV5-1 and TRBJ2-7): KAGVTQTPRYLIKTRGQQVTLSCSPISGHRSVSWYQQTPGQGLQFLFEYFSETQRNKGNFPGRFSGRQFSNSRSEMNVSTLELGDSALYLCASSLEGNPSYEQYFGPGTRLTVT.

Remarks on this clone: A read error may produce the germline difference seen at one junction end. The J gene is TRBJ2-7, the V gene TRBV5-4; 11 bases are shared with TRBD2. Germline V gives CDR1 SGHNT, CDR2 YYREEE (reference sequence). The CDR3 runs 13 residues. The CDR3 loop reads CASRLAGSSEQYF. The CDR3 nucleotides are TGTGCCAGCCGACTAGCGGGATCCTCCGAGCAGTACTTC. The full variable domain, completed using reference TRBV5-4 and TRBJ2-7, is ETGVTQSPTHLIKTRGQQVTLRCSSQSGHNTVSWYQQALGQGPQFIFQYYREEENGRGNFPPRFSGLQFPNYSSELNVNALELDDSALYLCASRLAGSSEQYFGPGTRLTVT.

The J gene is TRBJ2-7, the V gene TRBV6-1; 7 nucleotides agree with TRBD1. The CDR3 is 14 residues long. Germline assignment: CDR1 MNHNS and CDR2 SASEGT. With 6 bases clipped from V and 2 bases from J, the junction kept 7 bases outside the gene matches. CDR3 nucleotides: TGTGCCAGCAGCCGGGACAGTGCAACCTACGAGCAGTACTTC. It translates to CASSRDSATYEQYF.

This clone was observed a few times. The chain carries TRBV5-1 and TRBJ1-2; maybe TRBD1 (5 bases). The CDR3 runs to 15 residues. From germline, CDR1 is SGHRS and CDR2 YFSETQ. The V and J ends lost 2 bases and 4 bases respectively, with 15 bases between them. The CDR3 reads CASSLSGQGGYGYTF. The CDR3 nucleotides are TGCGCCAGCAGCTTATCGGGGCAGGGAGGCTATGGCTACACCTTC.

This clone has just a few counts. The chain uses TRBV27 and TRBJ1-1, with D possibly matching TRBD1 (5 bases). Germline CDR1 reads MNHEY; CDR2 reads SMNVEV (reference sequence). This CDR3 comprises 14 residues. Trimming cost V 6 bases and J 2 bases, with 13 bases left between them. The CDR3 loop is CASSGGVHNTEAFF. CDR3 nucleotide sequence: TGTGCCAGCAGCGGAGGGGTTCACAACACTGAAGCTTTCTTT.

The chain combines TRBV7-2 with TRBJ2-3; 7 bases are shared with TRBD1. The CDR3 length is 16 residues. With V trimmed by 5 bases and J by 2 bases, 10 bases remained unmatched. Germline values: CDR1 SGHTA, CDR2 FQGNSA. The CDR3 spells CASSADRDTLTDTQYF. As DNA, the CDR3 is TGTGCCAGCAGCGCAGACAGGGATACCCTCACAGATACGCAGTATTTT.

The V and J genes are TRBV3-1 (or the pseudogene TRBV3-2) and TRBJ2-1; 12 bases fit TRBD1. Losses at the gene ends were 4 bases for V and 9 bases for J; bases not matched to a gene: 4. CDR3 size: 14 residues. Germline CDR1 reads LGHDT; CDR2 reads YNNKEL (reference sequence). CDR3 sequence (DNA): TGTGCCAGCAGCCTGGGGACAGGGGGCAGTGAGCAGTTCTTC. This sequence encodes CASSLGTGGSEQFF.

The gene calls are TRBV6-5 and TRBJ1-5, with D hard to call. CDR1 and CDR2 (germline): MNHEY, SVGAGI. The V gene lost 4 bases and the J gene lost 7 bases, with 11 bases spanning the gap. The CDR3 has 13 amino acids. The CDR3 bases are TGTGCCAGCAGTTTGAGAGTGTACCAGCCCCAGCATTTT. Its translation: CASSLRVYQPQHF.

The DNA for the CDR3 is TGTGCCAGCAGCCAAAGTTCAGGACTAGCGGGATACAATGAGCAGTTCTTC. Residues: CASSQSSGLAGYNEQFF. This chain links TRBV3-1 (or the pseudogene TRBV3-2) with TRBJ2-1, with 12 bases fitting TRBD2. CDR3 size: 17 residues. V was clipped by 2 bases and J by 4 bases; unmatched bases: 6. The germline CDR1 and CDR2 sequences are LGHDT and YNNKEL (reference sequence).

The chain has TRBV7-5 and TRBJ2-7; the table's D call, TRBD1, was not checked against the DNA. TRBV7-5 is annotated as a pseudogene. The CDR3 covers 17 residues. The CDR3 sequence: CARSRHPARDKTYEQYF. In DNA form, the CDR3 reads TGTGCCAGAAGCCGTCACCCCGCCCGGGACAAGACCTACGAGCAGTACTTC.